This T cell receptor (beta chain) emerged from a study of blood T cell repertoires in COVID-19. Study at large: Material from acute and convalescent COVID-19 was sourced from the United States, Italy and Spain. PBMCs, B-cell-depleted T cells, or T cells were the source of the cDNA or gDNA that made up the material.

Authors' processing steps: Cell counts per sample came from amplifying reference gene primers. The assay was immunoSEQ multiplex PCR, and TCRdb's table has in-frame clones only and misses some. From that table come the V and J calls and clone size; the DNA was used to work out D and trimming. The table records approximately 150,000 clones, roughly 90% of them present only once. Germline V gene lookup returns CDR1 SGHRS and CDR2 YFSETQ. Losses at the gene ends were 1 base for V and 4 bases for J; bases not matched to a gene: 4. CDR3 length: 16 amino acids. This sequence originates from a man between 70 and 80 years old with active COVID-19. The V gene is TRBV5-1, the J gene TRBJ2-2; 10 bases agree with TRBD1. The material sequenced was peripheral blood. The CDR3: CASSLMTGGPTGELFF. CDR3 nucleotides: TGCGCCAGCAGCTTGATGACAGGGGGCCCCACCGGGGAGCTGTTTTTT. The full variable domain, completed using reference TRBV5-1 and TRBJ2-2, is KAGVTQTPRYLIKTRGQQVTLSCSPISGHRSVSWYQQTPGQGLQFLFEYFSETQRNKGNFPGRFSGRQFSNSRSEMNVSTLELGDSALYLCASSLMTGGPTGELFFGEGSRLTVL.